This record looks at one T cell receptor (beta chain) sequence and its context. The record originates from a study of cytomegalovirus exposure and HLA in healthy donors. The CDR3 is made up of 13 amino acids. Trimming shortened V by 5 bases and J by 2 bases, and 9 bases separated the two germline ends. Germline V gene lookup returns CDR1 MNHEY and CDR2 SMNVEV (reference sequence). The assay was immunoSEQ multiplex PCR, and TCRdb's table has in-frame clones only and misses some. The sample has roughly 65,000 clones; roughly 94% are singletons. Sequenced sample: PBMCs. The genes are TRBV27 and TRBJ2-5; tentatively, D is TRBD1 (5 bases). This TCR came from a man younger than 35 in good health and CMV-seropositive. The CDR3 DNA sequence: TGTGCCAGCAGTGTGCACAGGCAAGAGACCCAGTACTTC. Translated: CASSVHRQETQYF.